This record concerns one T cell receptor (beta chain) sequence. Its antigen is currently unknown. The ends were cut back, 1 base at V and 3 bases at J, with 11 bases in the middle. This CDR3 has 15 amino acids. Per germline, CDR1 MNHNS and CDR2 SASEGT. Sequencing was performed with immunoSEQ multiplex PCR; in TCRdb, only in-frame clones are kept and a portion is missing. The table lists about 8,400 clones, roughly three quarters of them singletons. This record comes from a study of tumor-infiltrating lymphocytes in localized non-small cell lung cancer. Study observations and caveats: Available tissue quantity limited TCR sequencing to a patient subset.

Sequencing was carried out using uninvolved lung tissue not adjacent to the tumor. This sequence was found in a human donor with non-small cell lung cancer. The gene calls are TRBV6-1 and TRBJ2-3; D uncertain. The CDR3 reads CASSEVVPQTDTQYF. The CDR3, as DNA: TGTGCCAGCAGTGAAGTTGTCCCGCAAACAGATACGCAGTATTTT.